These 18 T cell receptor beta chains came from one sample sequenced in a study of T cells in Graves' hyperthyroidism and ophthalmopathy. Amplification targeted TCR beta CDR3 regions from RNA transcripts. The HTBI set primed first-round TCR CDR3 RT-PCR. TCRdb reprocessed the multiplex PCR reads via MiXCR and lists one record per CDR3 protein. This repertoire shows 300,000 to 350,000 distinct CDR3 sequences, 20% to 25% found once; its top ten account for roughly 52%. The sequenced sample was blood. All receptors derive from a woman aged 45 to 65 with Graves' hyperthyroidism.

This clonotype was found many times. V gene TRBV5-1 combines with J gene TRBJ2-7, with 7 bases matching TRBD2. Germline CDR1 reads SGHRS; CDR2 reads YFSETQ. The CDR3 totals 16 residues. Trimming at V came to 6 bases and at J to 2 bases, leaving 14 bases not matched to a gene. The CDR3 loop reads CASNDFSTSRPYEQYF. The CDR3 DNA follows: TGCGCCAGCAACGATTTTTCGACTAGCCGCCCCTACGAGCAGTACTTC.

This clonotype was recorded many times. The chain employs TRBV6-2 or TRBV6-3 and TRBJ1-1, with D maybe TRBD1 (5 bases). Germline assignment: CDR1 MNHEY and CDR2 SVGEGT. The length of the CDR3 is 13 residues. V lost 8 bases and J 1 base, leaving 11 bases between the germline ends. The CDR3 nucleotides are TGTGCCAGCGTCAGAGACAGGAACACTGAAGCTTTCTTT. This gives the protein CASVRDRNTEAFF.

This CDR3 reads CASRTGAGGYEQYF. The CDR3 nucleotides read TGTGCCAGCAGAACCGGGGCAGGGGGCTACGAGCAGTACTTC. The chain has TRBV12-3 or TRBV12-4 and TRBJ2-7; 7 nucleotides agree with TRBD1. With V trimmed by 6 bases and J by 3 bases, 8 bases remained unmatched. CDR3 length: 14 residues.

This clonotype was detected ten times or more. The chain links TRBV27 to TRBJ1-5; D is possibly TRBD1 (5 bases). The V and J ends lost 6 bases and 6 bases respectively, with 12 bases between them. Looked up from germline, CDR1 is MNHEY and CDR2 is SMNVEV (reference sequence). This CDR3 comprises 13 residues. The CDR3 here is CASRLGGGQPQHF. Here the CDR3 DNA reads TGTGCCAGCAGGCTTGGGGGTGGTCAGCCCCAGCATTTT.

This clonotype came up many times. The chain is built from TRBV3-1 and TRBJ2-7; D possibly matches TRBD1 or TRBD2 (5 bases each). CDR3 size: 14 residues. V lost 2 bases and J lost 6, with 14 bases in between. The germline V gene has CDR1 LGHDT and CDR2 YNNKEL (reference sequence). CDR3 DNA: TGTGCCAGCAGCCAAAACGCCGGGACGGGCGAGCAGTACTTC. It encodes CASSQNAGTGEQYF.

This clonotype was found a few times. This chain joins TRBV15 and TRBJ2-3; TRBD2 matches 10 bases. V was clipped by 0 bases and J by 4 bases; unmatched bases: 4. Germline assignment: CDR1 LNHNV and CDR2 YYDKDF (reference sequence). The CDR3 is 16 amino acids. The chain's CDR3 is CATSREGTSVSDTQYF. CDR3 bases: TGTGCCACCAGCAGAGAGGGGACTAGCGTATCAGATACGCAGTATTTT.

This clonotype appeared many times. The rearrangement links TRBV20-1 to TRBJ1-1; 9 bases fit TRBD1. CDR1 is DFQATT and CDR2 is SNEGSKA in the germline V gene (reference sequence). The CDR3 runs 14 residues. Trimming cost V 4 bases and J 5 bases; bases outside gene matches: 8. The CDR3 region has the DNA TGCAGTGCTAAGAAACAGGGGGCGCGGACTGAAGCTTTCTTT. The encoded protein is CSAKKQGARTEAFF.

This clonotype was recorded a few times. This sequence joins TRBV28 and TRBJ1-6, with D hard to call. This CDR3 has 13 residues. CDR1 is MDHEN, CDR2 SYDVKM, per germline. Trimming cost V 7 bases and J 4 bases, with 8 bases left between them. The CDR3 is CASTRMYNSPLHF. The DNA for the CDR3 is TGTGCCAGCACCAGGATGTATAATTCACCCCTCCACTTT.

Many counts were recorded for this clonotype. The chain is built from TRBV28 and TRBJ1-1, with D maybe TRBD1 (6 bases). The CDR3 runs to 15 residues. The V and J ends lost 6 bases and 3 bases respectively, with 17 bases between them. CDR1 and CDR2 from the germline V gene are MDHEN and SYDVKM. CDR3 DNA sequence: TGTGCCAGCAGCGCTAGGACAGCCCGTTACACTGAAGCTTTCTTT. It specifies CASSARTARYTEAFF.

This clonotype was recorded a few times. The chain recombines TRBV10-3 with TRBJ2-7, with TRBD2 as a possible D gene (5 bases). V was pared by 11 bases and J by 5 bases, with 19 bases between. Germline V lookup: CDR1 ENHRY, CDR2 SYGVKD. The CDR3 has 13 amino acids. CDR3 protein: CAHRDSYAHEQYF. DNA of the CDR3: TGTGCCCACCGGGATAGCTACGCCCACGAGCAGTACTTC.

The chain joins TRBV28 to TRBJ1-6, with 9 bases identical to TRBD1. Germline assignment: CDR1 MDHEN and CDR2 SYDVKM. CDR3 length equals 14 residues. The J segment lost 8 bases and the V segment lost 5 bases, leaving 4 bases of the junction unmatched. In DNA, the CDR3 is TGTGCCAGCAGTCGGGACAGGGAATATTCACCCCTCCACTTT. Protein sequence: CASSRDREYSPLHF. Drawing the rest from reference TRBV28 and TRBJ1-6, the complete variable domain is DVKVTQSSRYLVKRTGEKVFLECVQDMDHENMFWYRQDPGLGLRLIYFSYDVKMKEKGDIPEGYSVSREKKERFSLILESASTNQTSMYLCASSRDREYSPLHFGNGTRLTVT.

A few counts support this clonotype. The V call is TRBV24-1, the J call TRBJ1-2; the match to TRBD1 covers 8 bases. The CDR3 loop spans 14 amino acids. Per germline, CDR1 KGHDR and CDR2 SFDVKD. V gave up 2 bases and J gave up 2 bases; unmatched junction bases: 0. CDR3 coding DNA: TGTGCCACCAGTGATTACAGGGGGAACTATGGCTACACCTTC. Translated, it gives CATSDYRGNYGYTF.

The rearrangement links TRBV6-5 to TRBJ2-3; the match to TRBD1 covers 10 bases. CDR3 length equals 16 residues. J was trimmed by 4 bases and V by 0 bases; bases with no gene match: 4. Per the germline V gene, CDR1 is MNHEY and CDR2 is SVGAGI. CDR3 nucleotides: TGTGCCAGCAGTTACTCGACAGGGGGCCTCGCAGATACGCAGTATTTT. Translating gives CASSYSTGGLADTQYF.

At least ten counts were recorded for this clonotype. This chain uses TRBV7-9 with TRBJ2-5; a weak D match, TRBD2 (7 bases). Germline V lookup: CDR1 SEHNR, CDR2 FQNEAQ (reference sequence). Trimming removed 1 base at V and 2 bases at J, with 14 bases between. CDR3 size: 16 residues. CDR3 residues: CASSLGRGGPQETQYF. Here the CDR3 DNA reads TGTGCCAGCAGCTTAGGTCGCGGGGGCCCTCAAGAGACCCAGTACTTC. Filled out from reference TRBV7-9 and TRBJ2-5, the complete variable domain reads DTGVSQNPRHKITKRGQNVTFRCDPISEHNRLYWYRQTLGQGPEFLTYFQNEAQLEKSRLLSDRFSAERPKGSFSTLEIQRTEQGDSAMYLCASSLGRGGPQETQYFGPGTRLLVL.

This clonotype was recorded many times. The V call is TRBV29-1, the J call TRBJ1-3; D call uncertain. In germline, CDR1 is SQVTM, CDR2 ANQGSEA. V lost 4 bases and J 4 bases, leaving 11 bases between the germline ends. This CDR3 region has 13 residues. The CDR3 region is CSVVEGWGNTIYF. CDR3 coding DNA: TGCAGCGTTGTGGAGGGCTGGGGAAACACCATATATTTT.

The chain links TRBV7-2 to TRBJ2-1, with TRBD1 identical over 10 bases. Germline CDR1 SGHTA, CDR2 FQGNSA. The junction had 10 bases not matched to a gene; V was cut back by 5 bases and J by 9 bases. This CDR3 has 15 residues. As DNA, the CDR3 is TGTGCCAGCAGCCCGGGACAGGGGCCATGGGGTGAGCAGTTCTTC. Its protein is CASSPGQGPWGEQFF. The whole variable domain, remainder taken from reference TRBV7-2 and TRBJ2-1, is GAGVSQSPSNKVTEKGKDVELRCDPISGHTALYWYRQSLGQGLEFLIYFQGNSAPDKSGLPSDRFSAERTGGSVSTLTIQRTQQEDSAVYLCASSPGQGPWGEQFFGPGTRLTVL.

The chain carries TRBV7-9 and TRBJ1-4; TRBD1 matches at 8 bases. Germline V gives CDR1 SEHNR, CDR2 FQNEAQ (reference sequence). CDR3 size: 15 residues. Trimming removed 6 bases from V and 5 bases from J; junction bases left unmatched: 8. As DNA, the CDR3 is TGTGCCAGCAGGCAAGGGACAGGCATAAATGAAAAACTGTTTTTT. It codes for CASRQGTGINEKLFF.

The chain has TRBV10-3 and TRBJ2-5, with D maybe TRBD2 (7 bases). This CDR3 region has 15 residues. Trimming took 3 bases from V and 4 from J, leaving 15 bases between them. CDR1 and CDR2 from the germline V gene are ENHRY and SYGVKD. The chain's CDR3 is CAISDPTGGGETQYF. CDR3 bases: TGTGCCATCAGTGACCCAACGGGGGGCGGAGAGACCCAGTACTTC.